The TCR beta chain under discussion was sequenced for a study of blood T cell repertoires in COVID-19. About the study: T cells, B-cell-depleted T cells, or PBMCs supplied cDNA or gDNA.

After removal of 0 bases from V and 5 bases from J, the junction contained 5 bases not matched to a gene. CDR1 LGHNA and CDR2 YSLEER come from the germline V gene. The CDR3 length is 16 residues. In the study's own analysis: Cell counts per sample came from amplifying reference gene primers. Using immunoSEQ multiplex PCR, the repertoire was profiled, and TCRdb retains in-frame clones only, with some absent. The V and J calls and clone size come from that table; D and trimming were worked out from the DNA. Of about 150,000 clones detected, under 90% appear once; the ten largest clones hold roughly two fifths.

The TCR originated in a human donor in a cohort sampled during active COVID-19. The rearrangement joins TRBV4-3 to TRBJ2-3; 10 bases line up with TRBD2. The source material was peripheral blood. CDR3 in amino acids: CASSQELAGGGDTQYF. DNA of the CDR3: TGCGCCAGCAGCCAAGAATTAGCGGGAGGCGGAGATACGCAGTATTTT.